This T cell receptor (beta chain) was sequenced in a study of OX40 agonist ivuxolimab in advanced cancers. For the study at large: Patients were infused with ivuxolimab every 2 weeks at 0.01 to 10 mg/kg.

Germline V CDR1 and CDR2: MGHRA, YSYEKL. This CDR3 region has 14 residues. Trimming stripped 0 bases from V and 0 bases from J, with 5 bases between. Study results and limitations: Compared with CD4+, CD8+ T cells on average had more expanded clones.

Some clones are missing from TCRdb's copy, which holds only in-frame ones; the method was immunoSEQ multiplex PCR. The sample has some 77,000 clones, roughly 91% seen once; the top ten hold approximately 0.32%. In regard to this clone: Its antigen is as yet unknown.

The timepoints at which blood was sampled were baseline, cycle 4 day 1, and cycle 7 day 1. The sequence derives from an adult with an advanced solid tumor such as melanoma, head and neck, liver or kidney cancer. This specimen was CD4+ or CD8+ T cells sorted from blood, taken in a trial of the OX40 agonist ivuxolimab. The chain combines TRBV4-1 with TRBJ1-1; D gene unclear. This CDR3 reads CASSQDWLNTEAFF. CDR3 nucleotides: TGCGCCAGCAGCCAAGATTGGCTGAACACTGAAGCTTTCTTT.